The 8 T cell receptor beta chains below all came from one sample that was sequenced in a study of cytomegalovirus exposure and HLA in healthy donors. In the PCR, 60 Vbeta and 13 Jbeta primers were used. Repertoires were generated with immunoSEQ multiplex PCR, while TCRdb's copy carries only in-frame clones and drops some. This sample has 130,000 to 150,000 clones, with roughly 83% found just once. Specimen: PBMCs. The receptors shown here come from a man in his forties in good health and CMV-seropositive.

The chain links TRBV6-1 to TRBJ2-1, with 9 bases lining up with TRBD2. The length of the CDR3 is 14 residues. Germline assignment: CDR1 MNHNS and CDR2 SASEGT. V lost 6 bases to trimming and J lost 4 bases; unmatched junction nucleotides: 4. The CDR3, as DNA: TGTGCCAGCAGGCCTAGCGGGGCTTACAATGAGCAGTTCTTC. Amino acids: CASRPSGAYNEQFF.

This chain joins TRBV27 and TRBJ1-5; maybe TRBD1 (6 bases). This CDR3 is built from 14 residues. V lost 0 bases to trimming and J lost 5 bases, with 8 bases between them. Per germline, CDR1 MNHEY and CDR2 SMNVEV (reference sequence). Here the CDR3 reads CASSLSRGYQPQHF. CDR3 in DNA: TGTGCCAGCAGTTTATCGAGGGGGTATCAGCCCCAGCATTTT.

The V and J genes are TRBV23-1 and TRBJ1-1; no reliable D call. TRBV23-1 is marked as an open reading frame, function uncertain. V shed 6 bases and J shed 3 bases, with 17 bases lying between them. The CDR3 spans 15 residues. The CDR3 reads CASRRSLGADTEAFF. Written as DNA, the CDR3 is TGCGCCAGCAGAAGGTCCCTCGGAGCTGACACTGAAGCTTTCTTT.

The CDR3 loop is CASSLLLGPWNEQFF. The CDR3 bases are TGTGCCAGCAGTTTACTCCTGGGCCCTTGGAATGAGCAGTTCTTC. The rearrangement links TRBV27 to TRBJ2-1, with unresolved D. Between the trimmed V and J ends, which lost 2 bases and 7 bases, there was a span of 15 bases. Germline V CDR1 and CDR2: MNHEY, SMNVEV (reference sequence). CDR3 length equals 15 residues.

The chain links TRBV14 to TRBJ1-2; D may be TRBD1 (5 bases). Trimming took off 4 bases at V and 4 bases at J, with 13 bases between the two ends. Germline CDR1 reads SGHDN; CDR2 reads FVKESK. This CDR3 contains 14 residues. CDR3 region: CASSPSGFRYGYTF. The CDR3 region has the DNA TGTGCCAGCAGCCCATCAGGGTTCCGCTATGGCTACACCTTC.

V usage is TRBV10-2 and J usage is TRBJ1-2; tentatively, D is TRBD1 (6 bases). The CDR3 consists of 16 residues. With 5 bases removed from V and 1 base from J, the gap between germline ends came to 17 bases. The V gene's germline CDR1 is WSHSY and CDR2 SAAADI. CDR3 sequence: CASSTYRQALNYGYTF. The CDR3 DNA reads TGCGCCAGCAGTACATATAGACAGGCCCTTAACTATGGCTACACCTTC.

This rearrangement joins TRBV19 to TRBJ1-1, with 7 bases identical to TRBD1. Germline CDR1 reads LNHDA; CDR2 reads SQIVND (reference sequence). The V and J ends lost 4 bases and 6 bases, in that order; junction bases with no gene match: 2. This CDR3 contains 12 residues. The CDR3 DNA follows: TGTGCCAGTAGTACACAGGGGTCTGAAGCTTTCTTT. Protein product: CASSTQGSEAFF.

The chain combines TRBV15 with TRBJ2-7; D might be TRBD2 (5 bases). CDR3 size: 15 residues. Germline loops: CDR1 LNHNV, CDR2 YYDKDF (reference sequence). The ends were cut back, 0 bases at V and 0 bases at J, with 9 bases in the middle. The DNA for the CDR3 is TGTGCCACCAGCAGAGAGGCGGGCCACTCCTACGAGCAGTACTTC. It specifies CATSREAGHSYEQYF.